Listed below are T cell receptor beta chains from one sample, sequenced in a study of OX40 agonist ivuxolimab in advanced cancers. Using immunoSEQ multiplex PCR, the repertoire was profiled, and TCRdb retains in-frame clones only, with some absent. This sample has 20,000 to 25,000 clones, with roughly four fifths found just once. The sample in question was CD4+ or CD8+ T cells sorted from blood, obtained in a trial of the OX40 agonist ivuxolimab. These TCRs come from an adult with an advanced solid tumor such as melanoma, head and neck, liver or kidney cancer. Each CDR3 is given without its conserved first and last residue. The order of the fields is clone size, D gene, V gene, CDR3 protein. The D gene is left open where the match is weak. Only part of the rows carry a size: once, few, many, or a class if the clone is expanded.

-	TRBD2	TRBV11-2	ASSLVGGAEETQY
once	-	TRBV7-2	ASSFVLGEQY
-	-	TRBV10-3	AISEIGNEQF
few	TRBD2	TRBV11-2	ASSLGLAGIEQY
few	TRBD1	TRBV6-6	ASSPDRDPYNEQF
-	TRBD1	TRBV11-3	ASSLGIGTDTGELF
once	TRBD1	TRBV25-1	ASRATAHSGGTEAF
-	TRBD2	TRBV5-1	ASSPWTSGGINNEQF
-	-	TRBV7-9	ASSPGQPSYGYT
-	-	TRBV9	ASSVEVTGSFKETQY
-	-	TRBV4-1	ASSPMGGPSGELF
-	-	TRBV9	ASSRQVIDTQY
-	TRBD1	TRBV19	ASTRDRDSNEQF
-	-	TRBV28	ASSFYKSSYEQY
-	-	TRBV6-1	ASSEGRRGDQPQH
once	TRBD2	TRBV27	ASSWGLASPNEQF
-	-	TRBV7-9	ASSSLGGGQATEAF
-	TRBD1	TRBV2	ASTGGMNTEAF
-	-	TRBV11-2	ASSFDSSYEQY
-	-	TRBV5-6	ASSSSTRTGSYNEQF
-	TRBD1	TRBV9	ASSVVTGGLQETQY
-	-	TRBV2	ASGQKPYEQY
many	-	TRBV5-6	ASSLGRGGSQPQH
few	-	TRBV5-1	ASSLEGMNTEAF
-	TRBD2	TRBV7-9	ASSLNLAGFADTQY
-	-	TRBV27	ASSPRRGGYT
-	-	TRBV19	ASSHSAVGTDTQY
-	-	TRBV6-7	ASSHRQSLAKNIQY
few	-	TRBV19	ASSIGNSHQPQH
-	TRBD2	TRBV27	ASSVSGGVYNEQF
large	-	TRBV27	ASRMGGAEAF
-	-	TRBV7-9	ASSPGGTYEQY
-	-	TRBV11-2	ASSWRKQF
-	-	TRBV6-5	ASRGHSSGTYEQY
-	-	TRBV11-2	ASSLLYNEQF
-	TRBD2	TRBV2	ASSLAGGRIYEQY
-	-	TRBV11-2	ASSGDSTEQY
-	-	TRBV4-2	ASSQGHGYT
-	-	TRBV6-6	ASRMRGLDLYGYT
-	TRBD1	TRBV4-3	ASSPTSQGAYYEQY
-	-	TRBV4-3	ASSQDLGGVGQPQH
-	-	TRBV29-1	SVEGYGEIGYGYT
-	-	TRBV27	ASSFSGNQPQH
-	TRBD1	TRBV2	AGRDRETHEQY
-	TRBD1	TRBV19	ASSIGDSWNYEQY
-	TRBD1	TRBV9	ASSGTGDYEQY
-	TRBD1	TRBV11-3	ASSSQGSGYT
-	-	TRBV6-1	ASEGRSNYGYT
few	-	TRBV2	ASSLRGADGYT
-	TRBD1	TRBV4-3	ASSVGQGATDTQY
-	TRBD2	TRBV6-6	ASSYPGSGGYEQY
once	-	TRBV7-3	ASSLAVSPGGYEQY